The 23 T cell receptor beta chains below were found in one sample sequenced in a study of T cell responses to AZD1222 COVID-19 vaccine. Some clones are missing from TCRdb's copy, which holds only in-frame ones; the method was immunoSEQ multiplex PCR. This sample has approximately 82,000 clones, with around 90% found just once. The sequencing here drew on peripheral blood, taken 28 days after the second AZD1222 dose. These receptors were collected from an adult who received the AZD1222 COVID-19 vaccine.

This clone showed up just once. The V gene is TRBV29-1, the J gene TRBJ2-3, with 15 bases matching TRBD2. CDR3 size: 20 residues. Looked up from germline, CDR1 is SQVTM and CDR2 is ANQGSEA. Unmatched junction bases numbered 18, after V lost 6 bases and J lost 2 bases. CDR3: CSVLPLRTSGGAFTTDTQYF. The CDR3 region has the DNA TGCAGCGTCCTACCCTTACGGACTAGCGGGGGGGCTTTTACCACAGATACGCAGTATTTT.

The CDR3 is CASSRGQGHTEAFF. CDR3 sequence (DNA): TGCGCCAGCAGCCGGGGACAGGGGCACACTGAAGCTTTCTTT. The rearrangement uses TRBV5-1 and TRBJ1-1, with 10 bases lining up with TRBD1. The V gene's germline CDR1 is SGHRS and CDR2 YFSETQ. V gave up 4 bases and J gave up 3 bases; unmatched junction bases: 3. CDR3 length equals 14 residues.

The genes are TRBV7-2 and TRBJ1-2; 8 positions agree with TRBD1. With 4 bases clipped from V and 3 bases from J, the junction kept 7 bases outside the gene matches. In germline, CDR1 is SGHTA, CDR2 FQGNSA. CDR3 length: 15 residues. The DNA of the CDR3 is TGTGCCAGCAGCTACGACAGGGGACCTGACTATGGCTACACCTTC. Translated: CASSYDRGPDYGYTF.

V usage is TRBV9 and J usage is TRBJ1-4; weak D call: TRBD1 (5 bases). V dropped 3 bases and J dropped 4 bases, with 19 bases sitting between them. This CDR3 has 17 amino acids. Germline V lookup: CDR1 SGDLS, CDR2 YYNGEE. The CDR3 sequence is CASSATPGGSDNEKLFF. CDR3 in DNA: TGTGCCAGCAGCGCCACTCCGGGGGGGTCCGATAATGAAAAACTGTTTTTT.

This chain connects TRBV29-1 to TRBJ1-1; 11 bases map to TRBD1. V lost 7 bases to trimming and J lost 11 bases; unmatched junction nucleotides: 9. This CDR3 is 12 amino acids long. Germline V CDR1 and CDR2: SQVTM, ANQGSEA. The CDR3 DNA sequence: TGCAGCGCCGGGACAGGGGGAAAGGAGGCTTTCTTT. This translates into CSAGTGGKEAFF.

The chain couples TRBV7-3 to TRBJ2-1; 10 bases line up with TRBD2. Looked up from germline, CDR1 is SGHTA and CDR2 is FQGTGA. The ends lost 2 bases at V and 0 bases at J; junction bases unmatched: 4. The CDR3 sequence is 17 residues long. CDR3 region: CASSLVASGGSYNEQFF. Written as DNA, the CDR3 is TGTGCCAGCAGCTTAGTAGCTAGCGGGGGCTCCTACAATGAGCAGTTCTTC.

This clone has a handful of counts. Other DNA variants within this sample encode the same CDR3. This rearrangement joins TRBV19 to TRBJ1-2, with no clear D. The length of the CDR3 is 11 residues. The V end was cut by 10 bases, the J end by 1 base, with 7 bases between. Germline CDR1 and CDR2: LNHDA and SQIVND (reference sequence). In DNA, the CDR3 is TGTGCCACCACCTATAACTATGGCTACACCTTC. Translated: CATTYNYGYTF. The full variable domain, with the rest looked up from reference TRBV19 and TRBJ1-2, is DGGITQSPKYLFRKEGQNVTLSCEQNLNHDAMYWYRQDPGQGLRLIYYSQIVNDFQKGDIAEGYSVSREKKESFPLTVTSAQKNPTAFYLCATTYNYGYTFGSGTRLTVV.

The V and J genes are TRBV18 and TRBJ2-2, with TRBD2 identical over 9 bases. The CDR3 is 16 residues long. The germline V gene encodes CDR1 KGHSH and CDR2 LQKENI. The V and J ends lost 2 bases and 6 bases, in that order; junction bases with no gene match: 7. CDR3 nucleotides: TGTGCCAGCTCACCAAGCGGGGGGCTACGATCCGGGGAGCTGTTTTTT. It specifies CASSPSGGLRSGELFF.

The chain joins TRBV18 to TRBJ2-1; D not resolved. Trimming removed 2 bases at V and 2 bases at J, with 13 bases between. Germline loops: CDR1 KGHSH, CDR2 LQKENI. CDR3 size: 16 residues. Here the CDR3 DNA reads TGTGCCAGCTCACCAGCTGAGCGCTCCGCCTACAATGAGCAGTTCTTC. Residues: CASSPAERSAYNEQFF.

The chain is built from TRBV13 and TRBJ1-3; D remains ambiguous. The CDR3 extends over 18 amino acids. Trimming shortened V by 1 base and J by 0 bases, and 16 bases separated the two germline ends. Germline loops: CDR1 PRHDT, CDR2 FYEKMQ (reference sequence). The CDR3 nucleotides read TGTGCCAGCAGCTTAGCCCCCATAAGGGATCGCTCTGGAAACACCATATATTTT. This gives the protein CASSLAPIRDRSGNTIYF.

This chain joins TRBV5-5 and TRBJ1-5; maybe TRBD1 (5 bases). In germline, CDR1 is SGHKS, CDR2 YYEKEE (reference sequence). The CDR3 consists of 14 residues. Trimming cost V 2 bases and J 3 bases, with 9 bases left between them. The DNA for the CDR3 is TGTGCCAGCAGCTTCGGGGCCATCAATCAGCCCCAGCATTTT. Its translation: CASSFGAINQPQHF.

The V gene is TRBV10-3, the J gene TRBJ1-2, with 9 bases aligning to TRBD1. The germline CDR1 and CDR2 sequences are ENHRY and SYGVKD. With V trimmed by 4 bases and J by 3 bases, 18 bases remained unmatched. This CDR3 is built from 19 residues. The CDR3 bases are TGTGCCATCAGTGGCCTGGGGGACAGGGCCCACACTTTAGACTATGGCTACACCTTC. As protein: CAISGLGDRAHTLDYGYTF.

The V and J genes are TRBV18 and TRBJ1-2, with 9 bases matching TRBD1. This CDR3 is 17 amino acids long. CDR1 is KGHSH, CDR2 LQKENI, per germline. After removal of 2 bases from V and 0 bases from J, the junction contained 7 bases not matched to a gene. CDR3 protein: CASSPTGGTGTNYGYTF. The CDR3, as DNA: TGTGCCAGCTCACCAACCGGAGGGACAGGGACTAACTATGGCTACACCTTC.

The chain couples TRBV7-3 to TRBJ2-1; 14 bases agree with TRBD2. J was trimmed by 1 base and V by 5 bases; bases with no gene match: 13. The CDR3 runs 20 residues. CDR1 is SGHTA, CDR2 FQGTGA, per germline. The CDR3 DNA reads TGTGCCAGCAGCCACCTCCCGGGACTAGCGGGGGAAGGTTCCTACAATGAGCAGTTCTTC. Translated, it gives CASSHLPGLAGEGSYNEQFF.

This clone occurred once. The chain has TRBV19 and TRBJ1-3, with D hard to call. Trimming cost V 3 bases and J 4 bases, with 19 bases left between them. The CDR3 has 17 residues. The germline V gene encodes CDR1 LNHDA and CDR2 SQIVND (reference sequence). DNA of the CDR3: TGTGCCAGTAGTATTCCCCTAGGACCGCGAATCGGAAACACCATATATTTT. Translated: CASSIPLGPRIGNTIYF.

The chain recombines TRBV5-6 with TRBJ1-2; possible D gene TRBD1, 6 bases. CDR3 size: 17 residues. Germline values: CDR1 SGHDT, CDR2 YYEEEE. V lost 0 bases to trimming and J lost 2 bases, with 17 bases between them. CDR3 protein: CASSLVGWGQFNYGYTF. CDR3 bases: TGTGCCAGCAGCTTGGTAGGTTGGGGGCAATTCAACTATGGCTACACCTTC.

V is TRBV5-4 and J is TRBJ2-1; 10 positions match TRBD1. This CDR3 is built from 19 residues. Per germline, CDR1 SGHNT and CDR2 YYREEE (reference sequence). Trimming removed 5 bases from V and 5 bases from J; junction bases left unmatched: 19. CDR3 sequence (DNA): TGTGCCAGCAGGTACCGGCTGAGTGGGACAGGGGACGGTCACAATGAGCAGTTCTTC. This encodes CASRYRLSGTGDGHNEQFF.

The chain joins TRBV18 to TRBJ1-2, with D unclear. This CDR3 spans 15 amino acids. CDR1 is KGHSH and CDR2 is LQKENI in the germline V gene. The V end was cut by 6 bases, the J end by 8 bases, with 22 bases between. This CDR3 is CASSPVLNSLEGYTF. Here the CDR3 DNA reads TGTGCCAGCTCGCCTGTTCTTAACAGCTTGGAGGGCTACACCTTC. The variable domain in full, with the rest retrieved from reference TRBV18 and TRBJ1-2, is NAGVMQNPRHLVRRRGQEARLRCSPMKGHSHVYWYRQLPEEGLKFMVYLQKENIIDESGMPKERFSAEFPKEGPSILRIQQVVRGDSAAYFCASSPVLNSLEGYTFGSGTRLTVV.

The V gene is TRBV19, the J gene TRBJ1-5; 7 bases map to TRBD1. Germline V gene sequence: CDR1 LNHDA, CDR2 SQIVND (reference sequence). J was trimmed by 7 bases and V by 4 bases; bases with no gene match: 10. The CDR3 is 15 amino acids. In DNA form, the CDR3 reads TGTGCCAGTAGTACCCTGGCCAGGGGGATACAGCCCCAGCATTTT. Translation: CASSTLARGIQPQHF. Supplemented by reference TRBV19 and TRBJ1-5, the full variable domain reads DGGITQSPKYLFRKEGQNVTLSCEQNLNHDAMYWYRQDPGQGLRLIYYSQIVNDFQKGDIAEGYSVSREKKESFPLTVTSAQKNPTAFYLCASSTLARGIQPQHFGDGTRLSIL.

The V call is TRBV27, the J call TRBJ1-2; D ambiguous. The CDR3 loop spans 17 amino acids. Germline assignment: CDR1 MNHEY and CDR2 SMNVEV (reference sequence). V was clipped by 5 bases and J by 7 bases, with 26 bases between them. CDR3 DNA: TGTGCCAGCAGTCCCCGGGTGGGGTACTCCCTCTCCGGTGGCTACACCTTC. Translating gives CASSPRVGYSLSGGYTF.

The CDR3 DNA is TGTGCCACCAGTGGGACAGGGATCAACTATGGCTACACCTTC. It specifies CATSGTGINYGYTF. This chain links TRBV24-1 with TRBJ1-2; 8 nucleotides line up with TRBD1. After removal of 5 bases from V and 2 bases from J, the junction contained 3 bases not matched to a gene. The CDR3 is 14 residues long. The germline V gene has CDR1 KGHDR and CDR2 SFDVKD.

This chain joins TRBV6-5 and TRBJ1-1; 8 positions agree with TRBD1. V lost 10 bases to trimming and J lost 1 base; unmatched junction nucleotides: 5. The CDR3 runs to 13 residues. Germline V gene sequence: CDR1 MNHEY, CDR2 SVGAGI. Here the CDR3 reads CATKDRENTEAFF. CDR3 DNA sequence: TGTGCCACTAAGGACAGGGAGAACACTGAAGCTTTCTTT.

This sequence joins TRBV18 and TRBJ2-3; D gene uncertain. There are 14 residues in the CDR3. The V gene's germline CDR1 is KGHSH and CDR2 LQKENI. V dropped 6 bases and J dropped 5 bases, with 15 bases sitting between them. CDR3 coding DNA: TGTGCCAGCTCCCCGCCCTGGTTGGAAGATACGCAGTATTTT. It codes for CASSPPWLEDTQYF. The complete variable domain, with remaining parts taken from reference TRBV18 and TRBJ2-3, reads NAGVMQNPRHLVRRRGQEARLRCSPMKGHSHVYWYRQLPEEGLKFMVYLQKENIIDESGMPKERFSAEFPKEGPSILRIQQVVRGDSAAYFCASSPPWLEDTQYFGPGTRLTVL.